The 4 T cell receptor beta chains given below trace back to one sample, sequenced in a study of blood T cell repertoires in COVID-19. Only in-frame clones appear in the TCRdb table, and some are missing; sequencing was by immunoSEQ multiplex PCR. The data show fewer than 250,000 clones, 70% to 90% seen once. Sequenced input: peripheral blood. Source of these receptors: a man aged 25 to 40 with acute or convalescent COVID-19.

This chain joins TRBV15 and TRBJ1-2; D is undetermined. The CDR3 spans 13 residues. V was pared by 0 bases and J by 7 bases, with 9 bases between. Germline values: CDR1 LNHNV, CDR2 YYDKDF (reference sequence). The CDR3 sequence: CATSRDRVSGYTF. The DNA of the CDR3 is TGTGCCACCAGCAGAGATCGGGTATCTGGCTACACCTTC.

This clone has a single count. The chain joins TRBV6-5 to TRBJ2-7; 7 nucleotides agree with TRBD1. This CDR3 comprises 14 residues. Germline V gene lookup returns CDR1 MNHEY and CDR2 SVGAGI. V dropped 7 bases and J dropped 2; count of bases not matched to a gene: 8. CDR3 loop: CASTKRGQTYEQYF. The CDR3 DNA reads TGTGCCAGCACCAAACGGGGACAGACCTACGAGCAGTACTTC.

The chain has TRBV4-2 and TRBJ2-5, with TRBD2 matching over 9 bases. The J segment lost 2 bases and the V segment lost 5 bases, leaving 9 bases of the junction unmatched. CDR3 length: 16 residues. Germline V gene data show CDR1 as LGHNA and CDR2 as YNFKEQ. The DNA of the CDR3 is TGTGCCAGCAGCAAACCGGGACTAGCTGGTCAAGAGACCCAGTACTTC. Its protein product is CASSKPGLAGQETQYF.

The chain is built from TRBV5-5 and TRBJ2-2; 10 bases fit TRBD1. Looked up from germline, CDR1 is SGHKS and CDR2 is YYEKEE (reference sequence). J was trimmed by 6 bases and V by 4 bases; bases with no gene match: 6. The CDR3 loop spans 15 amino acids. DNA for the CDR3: TGTGCCAGCAGCCGCCGGGACAGGGGAGCCGGGGAGCTGTTTTTT. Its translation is CASSRRDRGAGELFF.